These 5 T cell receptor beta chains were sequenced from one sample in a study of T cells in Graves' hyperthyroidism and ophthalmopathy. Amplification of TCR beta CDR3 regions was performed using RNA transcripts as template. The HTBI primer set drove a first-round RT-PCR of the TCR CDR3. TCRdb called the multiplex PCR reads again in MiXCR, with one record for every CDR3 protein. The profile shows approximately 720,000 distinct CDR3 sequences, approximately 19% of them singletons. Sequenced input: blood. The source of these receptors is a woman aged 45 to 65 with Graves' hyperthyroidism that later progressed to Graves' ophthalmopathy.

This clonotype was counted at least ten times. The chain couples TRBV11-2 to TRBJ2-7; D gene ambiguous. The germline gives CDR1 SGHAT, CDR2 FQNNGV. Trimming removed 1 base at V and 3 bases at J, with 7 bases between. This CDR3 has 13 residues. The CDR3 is CASSLAAFYEQYF. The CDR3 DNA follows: TGTGCCAGCAGCTTAGCGGCCTTCTACGAGCAGTACTTC.

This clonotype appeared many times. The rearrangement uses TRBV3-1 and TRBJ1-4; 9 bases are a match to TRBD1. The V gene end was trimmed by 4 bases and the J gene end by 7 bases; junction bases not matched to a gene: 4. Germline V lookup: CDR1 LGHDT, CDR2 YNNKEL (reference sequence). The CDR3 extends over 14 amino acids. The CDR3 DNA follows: TGTGCCAGCAGCCCTACAGGGGGCGGTGAAAAACTGTTTTTT. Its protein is CASSPTGGGEKLFF.

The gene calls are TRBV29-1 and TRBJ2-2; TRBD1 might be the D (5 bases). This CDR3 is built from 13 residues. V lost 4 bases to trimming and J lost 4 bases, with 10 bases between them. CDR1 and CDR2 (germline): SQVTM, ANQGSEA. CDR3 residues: CSVALRATGELFF. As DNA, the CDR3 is TGCAGCGTTGCGCTCAGGGCCACCGGGGAGCTGTTTTTT.

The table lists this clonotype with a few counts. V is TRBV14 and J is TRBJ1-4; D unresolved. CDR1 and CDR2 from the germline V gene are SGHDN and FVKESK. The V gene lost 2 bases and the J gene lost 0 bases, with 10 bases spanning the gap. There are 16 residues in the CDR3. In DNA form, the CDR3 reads TGTGCCAGCAGCCAACCGGACCTCGCAACTAATGAAAAACTGTTTTTT. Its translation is CASSQPDLATNEKLFF.

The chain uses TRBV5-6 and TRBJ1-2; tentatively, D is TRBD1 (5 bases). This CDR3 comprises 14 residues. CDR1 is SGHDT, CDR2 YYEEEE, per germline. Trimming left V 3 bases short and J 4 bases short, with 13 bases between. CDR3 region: CASSSQGVGYGYTF. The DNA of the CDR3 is TGTGCCAGCAGCTCGCAGGGTGTGGGCTATGGCTACACCTTC. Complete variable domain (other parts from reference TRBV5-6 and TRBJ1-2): DAGVTQSPTHLIKTRGQQVTLRCSPKSGHDTVSWYQQALGQGPQFIFQYYEEEERQRGNFPDRFSGHQFPNYSSELNVNALLLGDSALYLCASSSQGVGYGYTFGSGTRLTVV.